This TCR beta chain appears in the sequencing data of a study of glioma-infiltrating T cells after dendritic cell vaccination. Findings and caveats of the study: Few patients contributed both blood and tumor specimens.

The time point was: after dendritic cell vaccination, including at tumor progression/relapse. Patients had residual fresh-frozen tumor tissue and more than two years of survival data. Blood PBMC samples: pre-vaccination, two weeks post third vaccination, and at tumor progression. About this clone: Its antigen is still unknown.

The CDR3 is 16 residues long. The junction had 11 bases not matched to a gene; V was cut back by 4 bases and J by 7 bases. From germline, CDR1 is SGHTA and CDR2 FQGNSA. Amplification used 60 V beta primers and 13 J beta primers. The method was immunoSEQ multiplex PCR; TCRdb's version includes in-frame clones alone and lacks a portion of them. Of some 78,000 clones detected, 85% appear once; the ten largest clones hold about 8.5%. The source of this sequence is a human donor with glioblastoma. The chain recombines TRBV7-2 with TRBJ1-2; TRBD1 aligns across 11 bases. The source was blood, collected after dendritic cell vaccination. This CDR3 is CASSSQHPGTGGGYTF. In nucleotides, the CDR3 is TGTGCCAGCAGCTCTCAACATCCCGGGACAGGGGGTGGCTACACCTTC.